This T cell receptor (beta chain) was recovered during a study of monozygotic twins with inflammatory bowel disease (dated by TCRdb to between 2018 and 2021). For context, the study as a whole: A total of approximately 28 monozygotic twin pairs were included in the full study, comprising nine German pairs (four IBD-concordant, five IBD-discordant) and 19 IBD-discordant Danish pairs. Each individual had, on average, about 151 000 unique TCRalpha sequences and 181 000 unique TCRbeta sequences available for analysis. Within discordant pairs, disease-associated traits were sought mainly by comparing IBD patients with their genetically identical healthy co-twins.

From each donor, an approximately 2.6 ml peripheral blood sample was collected into PAXgene tubes and kept at -80 degrees C. Total RNA was isolated from whole blood with the PAXgene blood miRNA kit on an automated QIAcube, without T cell sorting. Peripheral blood from monozygotic twin pairs, either concordant or discordant for inflammatory bowel disease, underwent deep TCRalpha and TCRbeta repertoire profiling that used unique molecular barcoding. For every twin pair, smoking habits were documented, and each individual was categorised as a current, former or never smoker. What the study reported, not specific to this receptor: Different T cell subtypes could not be distinguished in the analysis. No difference in repertoire similarity was observed between concordant and discordant twins, possibly owing to limited statistical power. Because patients received different immunosuppressive treatments, the repertoires may have picked up extra background noise and variability between individuals. Fewer clonotypes were shared with other individuals by IBD patients than by healthy twins, most markedly in patients showing signs of disease activity. Measured by the inverse Simpson index, TCRbeta repertoire diversity was lower in IBD patients than in their healthy co-twins. No single strong signal or clonotype linked to IBD turned up in the results, so the idea that one exists was not supported.

Including cysteine and phenylalanine, the CDR3 has 19 amino acids. The coding DNA is unavailable. The germline V gene (reference sequence) specifies LGHDT as CDR1 and YNNKEL as CDR2. Points on this clonotype: No cognate antigen has been identified for it.

Library preparation employed 5' RACE. The input for every TCR library was around 3,600 ng of total RNA. For each sample, cDNA synthesis was carried out in eight separate reactions using SMARTScribe reverse transcriptase. Unique molecular identifiers containing a 6-nucleotide sample barcode were introduced through template switching during cDNA synthesis. TCRalpha and TCRbeta cDNA was amplified by two nested PCRs of 16 and 9 cycles, with bead purification after each PCR. Before amplification, the cDNA was treated with uracil DNA-glycosylase and purified using the QIAquick PCR purification kit. The second PCR added Illumina TruSeq-compatible adapters along with sample-specific barcodes. TapeStation and Qubit were used to check library quality and concentration, and around 5.3 ng of each library was pooled. The pooled libraries were sequenced with 2 x 100 bp reads and custom sequencing primers on an Illumina HiSeq2500 single-index Rapid Run. As for the original processing: MiGEC version 1.2.6 was used for UMI-based consensus assembly to correct PCR and sequencing errors. MiXCR version 2.1.1 handled V(D)J alignment, clonotype assembly and CDR3 extraction. To normalise gene usage, clonotype sharing and MAIT/NKT TCR abundance, the top 1000, 10 000 and 20 000 clonotypes in each sample were analysed. After downsampling to 27 000 UMIs, diversity was calculated as the inverse Simpson index using the vegan R package. Paired Mann-Whitney U tests on discordant twin pairs were used, with Benjamini-Hochberg multiple-testing correction. Reads reprocessed by TCRdb are summarized as one entry per CDR3 protein sequence, and DNA is absent. The V and J calls and clone size come from TCRdb's table, not from the authors' own analysis. This sample's table carries approximately 400,000 distinct CDR3 sequences. Roughly 2.3% of the sample goes to the ten largest clones.

Sample: blood. This receptor was obtained from a human donor with ulcerative colitis or Crohn's disease, or a healthy co-twin of an affected twin (not recorded which). The V gene is TRBV3-1 and the J gene is TRBJ2-4; no DNA is available, so the TRBD2 call from TCRdb remains unchecked. The CDR3 region has the sequence CASTLGTSGSRVAKNIQYF.